These 31 T cell receptor beta chains share one sample of origin, sequenced in a study of blood T cell repertoires in COVID-19. Sequenced by immunoSEQ multiplex PCR; TCRdb stores in-frame clones only, minus some. The sample carries about 89,000 clones, more than 65% recorded once. Source material: peripheral blood. The receptor set was obtained from a man in his sixties or seventies with COVID-19, enrolled during active disease.

The rearrangement joins TRBV6-2 or TRBV6-3 to TRBJ1-1; 7 nucleotides line up with TRBD1. The V and J ends lost 2 bases and 2 bases, in that order; junction bases with no gene match: 8. CDR1 and CDR2 from the germline V gene are MNHEY and SVGEGT. The CDR3 consists of 16 residues. CDR3: CASSYTSGTVNTEAFF. For the CDR3, the DNA is TGTGCCAGCAGTTACACCTCCGGGACAGTAAACACTGAAGCTTTCTTT.

This clone has just a few counts. The V and J genes are TRBV6-1 and TRBJ1-4, with unresolved D. V was clipped by 3 bases and J by 4 bases, with 12 bases between them. This CDR3 contains 15 residues. Germline loops: CDR1 MNHNS, CDR2 SASEGT. CDR3 protein: CASSETRGLNEKLFF. The CDR3 nucleotides read TGTGCCAGCAGTGAGACGAGAGGACTTAATGAAAAACTGTTTTTT.

V gene TRBV7-9 combines with J gene TRBJ2-1; perhaps TRBD2 as D (6 bases). V gave up 6 bases and J gave up 7 bases, with 19 bases separating them. Germline V gene sequence: CDR1 SEHNR, CDR2 FQNEAQ (reference sequence). The CDR3 sequence is 15 residues long. In DNA form, the CDR3 reads TGTGCCAGCAGTTATGCGGGAAGAGAGTTTAATGAGCAGTTCTTC. Its translation: CASSYAGREFNEQFF.

The V and J genes are TRBV20-1 and TRBJ2-3; D possibly corresponds to TRBD1 (5 bases). V shed 3 bases and J shed 0 bases, with 13 bases lying between them. The CDR3 runs 15 residues. In germline, CDR1 is DFQATT, CDR2 SNEGSKA (reference sequence). The CDR3 reads CSASRPGMSTDTQYF. The CDR3 nucleotides are TGCAGTGCTAGTCGCCCAGGGATGAGCACAGATACGCAGTATTTT.

The V call is TRBV5-8, the J call TRBJ2-4, with D possibly being TRBD2 (6 bases). Trimming pared 3 bases from V and 6 bases from J, leaving 16 bases between. Per germline, CDR1 SGHTS and CDR2 YDEGEE. This CDR3 has 15 residues. Written as DNA, the CDR3 is TGTGCCAGCAGCTCCCGGCACCTGGGGGGAAACATTCAGTACTTC. It codes for CASSSRHLGGNIQYF.

The V gene is TRBV12-3 or TRBV12-4, the J gene TRBJ1-2; TRBD1 matches at 8 bases. V trimming: 5 bases; J trimming: 8 bases; junction bases outside the gene matches: 7. The CDR3 loop spans 13 amino acids. CDR3 DNA: TGTGCCAGCAGTATCGGGACAGGTAGGGGCTACACCTTC. As protein: CASSIGTGRGYTF.

This clone was seen more than once but under ten times. V is TRBV18 and J is TRBJ1-6; TRBD1 might be the D (6 bases). Between the trimmed V and J ends, which lost 3 bases and 8 bases, there was a span of 14 bases. CDR3 size: 15 residues. Looked up from germline, CDR1 is KGHSH and CDR2 is LQKENI. CDR3 DNA: TGTGCCAGCTCACCCCGTCCAGGGGCTGATTCACCCCTCCACTTT. This sequence encodes CASSPRPGADSPLHF.

The rearrangement uses TRBV3-1 (or the pseudogene TRBV3-2) and TRBJ2-2; D may be TRBD2 (7 bases). V was shortened by 2 bases and J by 4 bases, with 11 bases between the two germline ends. The CDR3 consists of 15 residues. Germline CDR1 is LGHDT and CDR2 is YNNKEL (reference sequence). The CDR3 loop is CASSQRGGLTGELFF. For the CDR3, the DNA is TGTGCCAGCAGCCAAAGGGGGGGGCTCACCGGGGAGCTGTTTTTT.

The chain uses TRBV21-1 and TRBJ2-7; the table calls TRBD2, which could not be checked here. TRBV21-1 is termed a pseudogene. The CDR3 runs to 16 residues. Written as DNA, the CDR3 is TGTGCCAGCAGCCTACTAGCGGGGGGTTTATTCTACGAGCAGTACTTC. Amino acid sequence: CASSLLAGGLFYEQYF.

The J gene is TRBJ2-1, the V gene TRBV28; 11 positions match TRBD2. Germline CDR1 reads MDHEN; CDR2 reads SYDVKM. V lost 4 bases and J lost 10; bases outside the gene matches: 12. The CDR3 loop spans 16 amino acids. DNA of the CDR3: TGTGCCAGCAGTTCGCCCGGGACTAGCGGTGGGAACGAGCAGTTCTTC. Translating gives CASSSPGTSGGNEQFF.

On this clone itself: Other nucleotide sequences from this sample produce the same CDR3. The chain's CDR3 is CASSPGGDTEAFF. The DNA for the CDR3 is TGTGCCAGCTCACCTGGGGGGGACACTGAAGCTTTCTTT. The genes are TRBV18 and TRBJ1-1; a possible D gene is TRBD1 (5 bases). Germline values: CDR1 KGHSH, CDR2 LQKENI. The CDR3 contains 13 residues. Trimming took off 3 bases at V and 3 bases at J, with 8 bases between the two ends.

This clone appeared once. This chain joins TRBV18 and TRBJ1-2; TRBD1 aligns across 9 bases. In germline, CDR1 is KGHSH, CDR2 LQKENI. The CDR3 has 14 amino acids. With 2 bases clipped from V and 4 bases from J, the junction kept 2 bases outside the gene matches. The CDR3 here is CASSPEGQGYGYTF. The CDR3 region has the DNA TGTGCCAGCTCACCAGAGGGACAGGGCTATGGCTACACCTTC. Combining the CDR3 with reference TRBV18 and TRBJ1-2 gives the whole variable domain NAGVMQNPRHLVRRRGQEARLRCSPMKGHSHVYWYRQLPEEGLKFMVYLQKENIIDESGMPKERFSAEFPKEGPSILRIQQVVRGDSAAYFCASSPEGQGYGYTFGSGTRLTVV.

The V and J genes are TRBV3-1 (or the pseudogene TRBV3-2) and TRBJ1-4; tentatively, D is TRBD1 (6 bases). The CDR3 contains 16 residues. Deletions cut 0 bases from V and 5 bases from J, with 13 bases between. Germline assignment: CDR1 LGHDT and CDR2 YNNKEL (reference sequence). In DNA, the CDR3 is TGTGCCAGCAGCCAAGATATTCAGGGGCCGAATGAAAAACTGTTTTTT. Its translation: CASSQDIQGPNEKLFF.

The rearrangement joins TRBV10-2 to TRBJ2-7; 10 nucleotides match TRBD2. Germline CDR1 and CDR2: WSHSY and SAAADI. The V and J ends lost 4 bases and 4 bases, in that order; junction bases with no gene match: 4. This CDR3 has 14 amino acids. In DNA form, the CDR3 reads TGCGCCAGCAGTGGTTCTAGCGGGAGTTACGAGCAGTACTTC. Translated: CASSGSSGSYEQYF.

This clone appeared once. The chain is built from TRBV28 and TRBJ2-5; a weak D match, TRBD1 (9 bases). This CDR3 has 17 residues. The V gene lost 2 bases and the J gene lost 3 bases, with 19 bases spanning the gap. Germline values: CDR1 MDHEN, CDR2 SYDVKM. CDR3 in DNA: TGTGCCAGCAGTTTACTCCGGGGGGGACAGGGCGAAGAGACCCAGTACTTC. It codes for CASSLLRGGQGEETQYF.

The chain joins TRBV28 to TRBJ2-7; D is possibly TRBD1 (6 bases). The germline V gene has CDR1 MDHEN and CDR2 SYDVKM. The CDR3 sequence is 15 residues long. V was shortened by 5 bases and J by 5 bases, with 19 bases between the two germline ends. This CDR3 reads CASSKNENRAHEQYF. The CDR3 nucleotides are TGTGCCAGCAGTAAAAATGAGAACAGGGCCCACGAGCAGTACTTC.

This clone was recorded once. The gene calls are TRBV7-8 and TRBJ2-7; TRBD2 aligns across 7 bases. Losses at the gene ends were 1 base for V and 3 bases for J; bases not matched to a gene: 6. The V gene's germline CDR1 is SGHVS and CDR2 FQNEAQ. CDR3 length equals 15 residues. DNA of the CDR3: TGTGCCAGCAGCTTAGTGGCTAGCGGCTACTACGAGCAGTACTTC. Residues: CASSLVASGYYEQYF. Full variable domain (missing parts from reference TRBV7-8 and TRBJ2-7): GAGVSQSPRYKVAKRGQDVALRCDPISGHVSLFWYQQALGQGPEFLTYFQNEAQLDKSGLPSDRFFAERPEGSVSTLKIQRTQQEDSAVYLCASSLVASGYYEQYFGPGTRLTVT.

This sequence joins TRBV6-5 and TRBJ2-7, with TRBD1 matching over 8 bases. The CDR3 has 15 residues. Germline V lookup: CDR1 MNHEY, CDR2 SVGAGI. Trimming removed 5 bases from V and 5 bases from J; junction bases left unmatched: 11. The CDR3 region is CASSRTTGTGDEQYF. CDR3 nucleotides: TGTGCCAGCAGTCGCACCACCGGGACAGGCGACGAGCAGTACTTC.

The chain is built from TRBV3-1 (or the pseudogene TRBV3-2) and TRBJ2-3, with TRBD2 matching over 7 bases. Germline V CDR1 and CDR2: LGHDT, YNNKEL (reference sequence). J was trimmed by 0 bases and V by 4 bases; bases with no gene match: 19. The CDR3 extends over 20 amino acids. Here the CDR3 DNA reads TGTGCCAGCAGCCCGAACTGGGGGGAGGGAAGAGGGACTAGCACAGATACGCAGTATTTT. Its protein product is CASSPNWGEGRGTSTDTQYF.

The rearrangement joins TRBV18 to TRBJ1-5; 10 nucleotides match TRBD1. The CDR3 loop spans 14 amino acids. J gave up 7 bases and V 8 bases, and 8 bases lay outside the gene matches. Germline-derived CDR1 and CDR2 are KGHSH and LQKENI. CDR3 loop: CASQRTGGGQPQHF. Here the CDR3 DNA reads TGTGCCAGCCAACGGACAGGGGGTGGCCAGCCCCAGCATTTT. The whole variable domain, filled in from reference TRBV18 and TRBJ1-5, reads NAGVMQNPRHLVRRRGQEARLRCSPMKGHSHVYWYRQLPEEGLKFMVYLQKENIIDESGMPKERFSAEFPKEGPSILRIQQVVRGDSAAYFCASQRTGGGQPQHFGDGTRLSIL.

CDR3 sequence: CASSGTSGRSHYEQYF. The CDR3 DNA reads TGTGCCAGTAGCGGGACTAGCGGGAGGTCCCACTACGAGCAGTACTTC. The rearrangement joins TRBV19 to TRBJ2-7; 15 bases are shared with TRBD2. V shed 6 bases, J shed 3 bases, and the junction held 6 bases outside the gene matches. CDR1 and CDR2 (germline): LNHDA, SQIVND (reference sequence). The CDR3 contains 16 residues.

The rearrangement joins TRBV7-2 to TRBJ2-2; the match to TRBD2 covers 7 bases. V was clipped by 1 base and J by 3 bases; unmatched bases: 2. Germline V gives CDR1 SGHTA, CDR2 FQGNSA. This CDR3 is 15 amino acids long. The CDR3 DNA reads as TGTGCCAGCAGCTTAGTGGGGGGGTACACCGGGGAGCTGTTTTTT. It codes for CASSLVGGYTGELFF.

The chain links TRBV6-5 to TRBJ1-2; 9 bases line up with TRBD1. The junction had 7 bases not matched to a gene; V was cut back by 4 bases and J by 1 base. The CDR3 consists of 16 residues. In germline, CDR1 is MNHEY, CDR2 SVGAGI. DNA of the CDR3: TGTGCCAGCAGTTTCGGGACAGGGCGATTTAACTATGGCTACACCTTC. Translating gives CASSFGTGRFNYGYTF.

The chain couples TRBV19 to TRBJ1-4; perhaps TRBD1 as D (6 bases). Trimming left V 4 bases short and J 3 bases short, with 12 bases between. This CDR3 spans 15 amino acids. CDR1 and CDR2 from the germline V gene are LNHDA and SQIVND (reference sequence). CDR3 in DNA: TGTGCCAGTAGTACCACAGGGACCGCTAATGAAAAACTGTTTTTT. It translates to CASSTTGTANEKLFF.

CDR3 sequence (DNA): TGTGCCAGCAGTTTATGGGACAGGGGGCAAGGTGGCTACACCTTC. Its translation: CASSLWDRGQGGYTF. The rearrangement uses TRBV28 and TRBJ1-2; 11 bases line up with TRBD1. Germline lookup yields CDR1 MDHEN and CDR2 SYDVKM. The J segment lost 7 bases and the V segment lost 0 bases, leaving 4 bases of the junction unmatched. The CDR3 extends over 15 amino acids.

V and J are TRBV6-4 and TRBJ1-1, with D uncertain. Per germline, CDR1 MRHNA and CDR2 SNTAGT. V was shortened by 2 bases and J by 0 bases, with 7 bases between the two germline ends. This CDR3 is 14 amino acids long. The CDR3 reads CASSDAGMNTEAFF. The CDR3 nucleotides are TGTGCCAGCAGTGACGCGGGCATGAACACTGAAGCTTTCTTT.

This clone was recorded at least ten times. The J gene is TRBJ2-7, the V gene TRBV5-8; a possible D gene is TRBD2 (7 bases). The CDR3 runs 15 residues. Trimming stripped 1 base from V and 4 bases from J, with 15 bases between. Germline assignment: CDR1 SGHTS and CDR2 YDEGEE. CDR3 in amino acids: CASSLSGGPRYEQYF. The CDR3 coding sequence is TGTGCCAGCAGCTTGTCCGGGGGGCCAAGGTACGAGCAGTACTTC.

V and J are TRBV6-5 and TRBJ2-7; tentatively, D is TRBD2 (6 bases). Looked up from germline, CDR1 is MNHEY and CDR2 is SVGAGI. The CDR3 is 16 residues long. V was cut by 4 bases and J by 6 bases, with 22 bases left in between. The CDR3 reads CASSLSTPTSRVEQYF. For the CDR3, the DNA is TGTGCCAGCAGTTTAAGCACCCCGACTAGTAGGGTCGAGCAGTACTTC.

The chain recombines TRBV7-2 with TRBJ2-1; 11 nucleotides line up with TRBD2. Germline CDR1 reads SGHTA; CDR2 reads FQGNSA. The trim removed 10 bases at V and 13 bases at J, leaving 15 bases unmatched. This CDR3 has 14 amino acids. CDR3 nucleotides: TGTGCCACCCGAAGGGATAGCGGGGGGGCCGGCCAGTTCTTC. This encodes CATRRDSGGAGQFF.

The chain combines TRBV21-1 with TRBJ2-7; TRBD1, as called in the table, went unchecked against the DNA. TRBV21-1 is a recognized pseudogene. The CDR3 consists of 14 residues. CDR3 amino acids: CASSRQGVIYEQYF. Written as DNA, the CDR3 is TGTGCCAGCAGCAGACAGGGGGTAATCTACGAGCAGTACTTC.

This clone has a handful of counts. The chain recombines TRBV30 with TRBJ1-2; 8 bases match TRBD1. The germline V gene has CDR1 GTSNPN and CDR2 SVGIG (reference sequence). The V segment lost 4 bases and the J segment 8 bases; nucleotides outside the gene matches: 9. This CDR3 comprises 13 residues. The CDR3 is CAWTPGGALGYTF. The DNA for the CDR3 is TGTGCCTGGACCCCAGGGGGCGCATTAGGCTACACCTTC.